Included here is one T cell receptor beta chain sequence, with context. Its specificity is unknown. The record originates from a study of early T cells in non-severe SARS-CoV-2 infection. Study as a whole: The sequenced material was bulk RNA from unsorted whole blood, and its chains were unpaired. Study-wide results and limits: VDJdb matching skewed toward anti-spike CD8 responses, missing private and CD4 specificities.

This CDR3 spans 12 amino acids. V lost 3 bases, J lost 10 bases, and 2 bases stayed unmatched. Per the germline V gene, CDR1 is SEHNR and CDR2 is FQNEAQ (reference sequence). Researchers tagged individual cDNA molecules with unique molecular identifiers. TCRdb called the 5' RACE reads again in MiXCR, with one record for every CDR3 protein. The sample holds some 64,000 distinct CDR3 sequences, roughly 9% seen once. The sample in question was whole blood, obtained at baseline. The clonotype originates from an adult who was a healthcare worker with PCR-confirmed SARS-CoV-2 infection or an uninfected control (not recorded which). V usage is TRBV7-9 and J usage is TRBJ1-1; 10 bases line up with TRBD1. The CDR3 coding sequence is TGTGCCAGCAGCTTGGGACAGGGGCTAGCTTTCTTT. Translated: CASSLGQGLAFF.